These T cell receptor beta chains were read from a single sample in a study of shared clonotypes between healthy human individuals. TCRdb keeps only in-frame clones here, not all; method: immunoSEQ multiplex PCR. The data show 550,000 to 800,000 clones, approximately 79% seen once. Sequenced input: memory CD4+ T cells sorted from blood. These receptor sequences come from a woman under 40 in good health. CDR3s include the opening cysteine and the closing phenylalanine or tryptophan. A D gene is named only where the DNA matches it firmly. Size is stated for part of the rows, as once, few or many counts, or as a class when the clone is expanded.

d_gene	abundance	v_gene	j_gene	CDR3nt	CDR3aa
TRBD2	.	TRBV9	TRBJ2-2	TGTGCCAGCAGCAGGGTCAGCGGGAGTCGGAACACCGGGGAGCTGTTTTTT	CASSRVSGSRNTGELFF
.	.	TRBV7-8	TRBJ1-1	TGTGCCAGCAGCACAGTAAGGGGTGAAGCTTTCTTT	CASSTVRGEAFF
TRBD1	many	TRBV6-1	TRBJ1-1	TGTGCCAGTTCACCGGGGACAGAGGCCTATGAAGCTTTCTTT	CASSPGTEAYEAFF
.	.	TRBV2	TRBJ2-1	.	CASSDEVASGINRFF
.	.	TRBV10-2	TRBJ1-4	TGCGCCAGCAGTGTTAACGGAGAAACTAATGAAAAACTGTTTTTT	CASSVNGETNEKLFF
TRBD1	.	TRBV6-1	TRBJ2-4	TGTGCCACAGGGACAGGGGGTGGGAACATTCAGTACTTC	CATGTGGGNIQYF
.	.	TRBV28	TRBJ2-3	TGTGCCAGCAGTTTACGGCTCGGGAGAGGGGCAGATACGCAGTATTTT	CASSLRLGRGADTQYF
TRBD2	.	TRBV7-9	TRBJ2-1	TGTGCCAGCAGCTTGGTTTTTGGGACTAGAGATATTGCGGGTGAGCAGTTCTTC	CASSLVFGTRDIAGEQFF
.	few	TRBV29-1	TRBJ1-1	TGCAGCGTTTATATGAACACTGAAGCTTTCTTT	CSVYMNTEAFF
.	.	TRBV28	TRBJ2-1	TGTGCCAGCAGTCTTAGCAGGGGAGGTTACAATGAGCAGTTCTTC	CASSLSRGGYNEQFF
.	.	TRBV19	TRBJ1-1	TGTGCCAGTAGTGTCAAGGGGGGATACACTGAAGCTTTCTTT	CASSVKGGYTEAFF
TRBD2	.	TRBV11-3	TRBJ2-1	TGTGCCAGCAGCGCACGACTAGCGGGAGGAATCCATGAGCAGTTCTTC	CASSARLAGGIHEQFF
.	.	TRBV28	TRBJ1-2	TGTGCCAGCAGTTTACCACAGTTGCATGGCTACACCTTC	CASSLPQLHGYTF
.	few	TRBV7-2	TRBJ2-2	TGTGCCAGCAGCTTGGAGGACTACCTCTCCGGGGAGCTGTTTTTT	CASSLEDYLSGELFF
.	few	TRBV28	TRBJ1-3	TGTGCCAGCAGTGCGCCAGTCTCTGGAAACACCATATATTTT	CASSAPVSGNTIYF
TRBD1	.	TRBV6-4	TRBJ2-1	TGTGCCAGCAAGGGACAGGGTGCGGGGGATGAGCAGTTCTTC	CASKGQGAGDEQFF
.	many	TRBV5-1	TRBJ1-1	TGCGCCAGCAGCACCGACAGAATGAACACTGAAGCTTTCTTT	CASSTDRMNTEAFF
TRBD1	.	TRBV19	TRBJ2-3	TGTGCCAGTAGTACCCGGACAGGGAACCCTTTTAGCACAGATACGCAGTATTTT	CASSTRTGNPFSTDTQYF
TRBD1	.	TRBV18	TRBJ2-7	TGTGCCAGCTCACTCGGGACAGGGGGCTTCGACGAGCAGTACTTC	CASSLGTGGFDEQYF
TRBD2	.	TRBV28	TRBJ2-2	TGTGCCAGCAGTATTCGAGGACTAGCGGATTGGACCGGGGAGCTGTTTTTT	CASSIRGLADWTGELFF
.	once	TRBV29-1	TRBJ2-7	TGCAGCGTTGAATCTTCGGCGTACGAGCAGTACTTC	CSVESSAYEQYF
.	once	TRBV6-5	TRBJ1-4	TGTGCCAGCAGGGTCGTCGGTTCAAATGAAAAACTGTTTTTT	CASRVVGSNEKLFF
.	many	TRBV30	TRBJ2-3	TGTGCCTGGAGCCCAGGGGTTGGGGACACAGATACGCAGTATTTT	CAWSPGVGDTDTQYF
.	.	TRBV5-4	TRBJ2-1	TGTGCCAGCAGCCCGTCCAGCGGGCCTTACAATGAGCAGTTCTTC	CASSPSSGPYNEQFF
.	few	TRBV7-9	TRBJ1-2	TGTGCCAGCAGCTATACCCAGGGGCCCAACTATGGCTACACCTTC	CASSYTQGPNYGYTF
TRBD1	.	TRBV5-6	TRBJ1-2	TGTGCCAGCAGCCCACAGGGGTTGGGTGGCTACACCTTC	CASSPQGLGGYTF
.	.	TRBV7-2	TRBJ2-5	TGTGCCAGCAGCCCAGACAATCAAGAGACCCAGTACTTC	CASSPDNQETQYF
.	few	TRBV5-1	TRBJ2-2	TGCGCCAGCAGCTTTGGATCGGCAGCAAACACCGGGGAGCTGTTTTTT	CASSFGSAANTGELFF
TRBD1	.	TRBV5-8	TRBJ1-5	TGTGCCAGCAGACGTGCCGGGACAGGGTTTCAGCCCCAGCATTTT	CASRRAGTGFQPQHF
.	.	TRBV7-2	TRBJ2-2	TGTGCCAGCAGCTTAAGGGCCACCGGGGAGCTGTTTTTT	CASSLRATGELFF
TRBD2	few	TRBV7-9	TRBJ2-1	TGTGCCAGCAGCCAAGGACTAGGTTGGGATGAGCAGTTCTTC	CASSQGLGWDEQFF
TRBD1	.	TRBV7-2	TRBJ1-2	TGTGCCAGCAGCTTAGGACCGGGACAGAGCTATGGCTACACCTTC	CASSLGPGQSYGYTF
TRBD2	.	TRBV4-2	TRBJ2-1	TGTGCCAGCAGCCAAGTGTTCGCTAGCGGTGTGGATGAGCAGTTCTTC	CASSQVFASGVDEQFF
.	once	TRBV6-1	TRBJ1-4	TGTGCCAGCAGAACGGTTGATAGTGAAAAACTGTTTTTT	CASRTVDSEKLFF
.	.	TRBV15	TRBJ2-2	TGTGCCACCACCCAAGTTCTCACCGGGGAGCTGTTTTTT	CATTQVLTGELFF
.	.	TRBV7-9	TRBJ2-7	TGTGCCAGCAGCGTCGTACAGGGGAGGGACTCCTACGAGCAGTACTTC	CASSVVQGRDSYEQYF
.	.	TRBV11-3	TRBJ1-1	TGTGCCAGCGAGCCCGGTGGGGCTTTCTTT	CASEPGGAFF
.	.	TRBV7-9	TRBJ2-2	TGTGCCAGCAGCCACGGAGGGGAAGGGCACACCGGGGAGCTGTTTTTT	CASSHGGEGHTGELFF
TRBD2	.	TRBV5-1	TRBJ2-3	TGCGCCAGCAGCTTGGTAGCGGGAGGGCACACAGATACGCAGTATTTT	CASSLVAGGHTDTQYF
.	.	TRBV28	TRBJ2-7	TGTGCCAGCAGTTTGGTTGGACGGGACTCCTACGAGCAGTACTTC	CASSLVGRDSYEQYF
.	.	TRBV27	TRBJ2-7	TGTGCCAGCGGAACCTACGAGCAGTACTTC	CASGTYEQYF
TRBD1	.	TRBV5-1	TRBJ2-2	TGCGCCAGCAGCTACTTGGACAGGCTATCCGGGGAGCTGTTTTTT	CASSYLDRLSGELFF
TRBD1	.	TRBV9	TRBJ1-5	TGTGCCAGCATCGGGGGACAGGGACTCCCCAATCAGCCCCAGCATTTT	CASIGGQGLPNQPQHF
.	few	TRBV5-6	TRBJ2-7	TGTGCCAGCAGCGACGGACAGTCCTACGAGCAGTACTTC	CASSDGQSYEQYF
TRBD2	.	TRBV7-9	TRBJ2-7	TGTGCCAGCAGCGAACTTTTTGGTGGGAGCGGGAGTAGGGACGAGCAGTACTTC	CASSELFGGSGSRDEQYF
.	once	TRBV18	TRBJ2-2	TGTGCCAGCTCACCACTATGGGACGGCACCGGGGAGCTGTTTTTT	CASSPLWDGTGELFF
.	.	TRBV9	TRBJ1-4	TGTGCCAGCAGCGTAGTTGGGGGAACAACTAATGAAAAACTGTTTTTT	CASSVVGGTTNEKLFF
.	.	TRBV4-1	TRBJ2-1	TGCGCCAGCAGCCAAGAGGCTAACTCCTACAATGAGCAGTTCTTC	CASSQEANSYNEQFF
.	once	TRBV10-2	TRBJ2-6	TGCGCCAGCAGCCCGAGCTCTGGGGCCAACGTCCTGACTTTC	CASSPSSGANVLTF
TRBD1	few	TRBV6-6	TRBJ1-3	TGTGCCAGCAGTCCTACAGGGGATGGAGGAAACACCATATATTTT	CASSPTGDGGNTIYF
.	.	TRBV7-2	TRBJ2-5	TGTGCCAGCAGCCCAGAACCCGTCGGGACCCAGTACTTC	CASSPEPVGTQYF
TRBD2	.	TRBV23-1	TRBJ2-7	TGCGCCAGCAGTAAAAAGGGAGGTCTAGCGGGGGGTGACGAGCAGTACTTC	CASSKKGGLAGGDEQYF